The rows below give T cell receptor beta chains drawn from one sample of a study of shared clonotypes between healthy human individuals. Profiled with immunoSEQ multiplex PCR; TCRdb holds only in-frame clones, not every one. This table holds about 710,000 clones, more than 70% found once. The source material was memory CD4+ T cells sorted from blood. The receptors were gathered from a woman younger than 45 in good health. Each CDR3 is given with its conserved first and last residue. Fields, in order: V gene, clone size, J gene, D gene, CDR3 DNA, CDR3 protein. D genes are given only for firm matches. Some rows mark clone size as missing; the rest say once, few, many or name a class of expanded clone.

TRBV5-1,NA,TRBJ2-5,NA,TGCGCCAGCAGCTTGGCTGGCCTCCAAGAGACCCAGTACTTC,CASSLAGLQETQYF
TRBV28,few,TRBJ1-2,NA,TGTGCCACCGAGAATAACTATGGCTACACCTTC,CATENNYGYTF
TRBV27,NA,TRBJ1-5,NA,TGTGCCAGCAGTTTATCGAGGGGTAATCAGCCCCAGCATTTT,CASSLSRGNQPQHF
TRBV6-5,NA,TRBJ2-7,NA,TGTGCCAGCAGCCGGGACCAGGGATACTCCTACGAGCAGTACTTC,CASSRDQGYSYEQYF
TRBV4-1,NA,TRBJ2-1,NA,TGCGCCAGCAGCCCAAGATTCACCCCATTATCTTACAATGAGCAGTTCTTC,CASSPRFTPLSYNEQFF
TRBV28,NA,TRBJ2-7,TRBD2,TGTGCCAGCAGTCTTTCGACTAGCGGGAGAAGCGAGCAGTACTTC,CASSLSTSGRSEQYF
TRBV30,NA,TRBJ2-2,NA,TGTGCCTGGAGGCCAGGTACGACCGGGGAGCTGTTTTTT,CAWRPGTTGELFF
TRBV4-2,NA,TRBJ2-5,TRBD2,TGTGCCAGCAGCCAAGAGGCCCTAGCGGGAGTCGGGGAGACCCAGTACTTC,CASSQEALAGVGETQYF
TRBV6-1,few,TRBJ2-7,TRBD2,TGTGCCAGCAGGACTAGCAGCTCCTACGAGCAGTACTTC,CASRTSSSYEQYF
TRBV19,many,TRBJ1-2,TRBD1,TGTGCCAGTATCGGACAGGGGGCGGTGGGCTACACCTTC,CASIGQGAVGYTF
TRBV18,NA,TRBJ2-7,TRBD1,TGTGCCAGCTCACTGGGACAGTACGAGCAGTACTTC,CASSLGQYEQYF
TRBV7-9,few,TRBJ2-2,NA,TGTGCCAGCAGCTTCCAAGACCCTTCCACCGGGGAGCTGTTTTTT,CASSFQDPSTGELFF
TRBV5-1,NA,TRBJ2-3,TRBD2,TGCGCCAGCAGCGGCGGGAGCCACACAGATACGCAGTATTTT,CASSGGSHTDTQYF
TRBV7-3,NA,TRBJ2-2,NA,TGTGCCAGCAGCTTACATCCTCCTGGGCTAGCGCAAAACACCGGGGAGCTGTTTTTT,CASSLHPPGLAQNTGELFF
TRBV6-1,NA,TRBJ2-7,TRBD1,TGTGCCAGCAGTGAGGGGACAGGGATTTACGAGCAGTACTTC,CASSEGTGIYEQYF
TRBV2,NA,TRBJ1-1,NA,TGTGCCAGCAAGACACAGAGGGCGCATCACACTGAAGCTTTCTTT,CASKTQRAHHTEAFF
TRBV5-1,NA,TRBJ2-7,TRBD1,TGCGCCAGTCTAAGGACCCGGGACAGGGAGTATGAGCAGTACTTC,CASLRTRDREYEQYF
TRBV9,once,TRBJ2-2,NA,TGTGCCAGCAGCGTAGGGGCGGGCACCGGGGAGCTGTTTTTT,CASSVGAGTGELFF
TRBV5-4,NA,TRBJ2-3,TRBD2,TGTGCCAGCAGCACCGGGACTAGCGGGAGGATTCTCACAGATACGCAGTATTTT,CASSTGTSGRILTDTQYF
TRBV29-1,NA,TRBJ2-7,NA,TGCAGCGTTGGCCTGGGGAGCGGCGAGCAGTACTTC,CSVGLGSGEQYF
TRBV6-1,NA,TRBJ1-2,NA,TGTGCCAGCAGCCCCGGTGGGGGCTATGGCTACACCTTC,CASSPGGGYGYTF
TRBV5-1,NA,TRBJ2-5,TRBD1,TGCGCCAGCAGCTCAACAGGGGGGCTACAAGAGACCCAGTACTTC,CASSSTGGLQETQYF
TRBV28,NA,TRBJ1-5,NA,TGTGCCGTACGGGGCCTTAGCAATCAGCCCCAGCATTTT,CAVRGLSNQPQHF
TRBV2,NA,TRBJ2-3,TRBD2,TGTGCCAGCAGGAGGACTAGCGGAAACCCAGATACGCAGTATTTT,CASRRTSGNPDTQYF
TRBV19,NA,TRBJ1-4,NA,TGTGCCAGTAGTATTAAACGAAGTGAAAAACTGTTTTTT,CASSIKRSEKLFF
TRBV10-3,NA,TRBJ1-1,NA,TGTGCCATCAGGATATTGGGGGGCATGAACACTGAAGCTTTCTTT,CAIRILGGMNTEAFF
TRBV4-2,NA,TRBJ2-1,TRBD1,TGTGCCAGCAGCCAACAGAAGACAGGGCAGGATGAGCAGTTCTTC,CASSQQKTGQDEQFF
TRBV28,NA,TRBJ2-5,NA,TGTGCCAGCAGTCCCCGCGGTGGGCTGGGGACCCAGTACTTC,CASSPRGGLGTQYF
TRBV19,once,TRBJ2-1,NA,TGTGCCAGTAGTATCCAGGGGGGTTACAATGAGCAGTTCTTC,CASSIQGGYNEQFF
TRBV28,NA,TRBJ1-1,TRBD1,TGTGCCAGCAGGGAAGCCACAGGGGGTACTGAAGCTTTCTTT,CASREATGGTEAFF
TRBV19,NA,TRBJ1-1,TRBD1,TGTGCCAGTACCTACAGGGGGAACACTGAAGCTTTCTTT,CASTYRGNTEAFF
TRBV19,many,TRBJ2-2,TRBD1,TGTGCCAGTAGTGCGACAGGGGGGACCGGGGAGCTGTTTTTT,CASSATGGTGELFF